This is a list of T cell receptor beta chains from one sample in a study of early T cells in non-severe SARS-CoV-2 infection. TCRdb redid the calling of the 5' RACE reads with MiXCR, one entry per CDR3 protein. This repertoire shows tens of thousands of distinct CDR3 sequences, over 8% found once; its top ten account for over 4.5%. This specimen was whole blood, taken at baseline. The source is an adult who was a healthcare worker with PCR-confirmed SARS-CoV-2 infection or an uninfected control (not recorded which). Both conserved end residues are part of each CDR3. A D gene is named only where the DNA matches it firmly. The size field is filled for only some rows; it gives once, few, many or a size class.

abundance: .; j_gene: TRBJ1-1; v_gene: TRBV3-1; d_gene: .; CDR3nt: TGTGCCAGTGGAATTACGGGGGCGACGGACACTGAAGCTTTCTTT; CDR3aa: CASGITGATDTEAFF
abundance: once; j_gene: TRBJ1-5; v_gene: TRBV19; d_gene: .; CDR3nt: TGTGCCAGTAGCCCGTTCGGGGGCAGCAATCAGCCCCAGCATTTT; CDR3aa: CASSPFGGSNQPQHF
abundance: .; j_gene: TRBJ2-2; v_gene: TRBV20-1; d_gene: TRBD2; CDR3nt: TGCAGTGCTAGTGACTCTAGCGGGAGAGGTACCGGGGAGCTGTTTTTT; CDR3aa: CSASDSSGRGTGELFF
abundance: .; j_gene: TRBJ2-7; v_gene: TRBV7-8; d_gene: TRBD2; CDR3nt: TGTGCCAGCAGCTCACAGAAGGGACTACGTTTCTACGAGCAGTACTTC; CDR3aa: CASSSQKGLRFYEQYF
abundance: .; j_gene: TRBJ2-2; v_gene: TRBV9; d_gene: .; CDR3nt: TGTGCCAGCAGCGTACCCTCCACCGGGGAGCTGTTTTTT; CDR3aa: CASSVPSTGELFF
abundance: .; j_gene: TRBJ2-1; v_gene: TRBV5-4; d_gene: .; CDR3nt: TGTGCCAGCAGCTCCGAGGGAGTCAGGAATGAGCAGTTCTTC; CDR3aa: CASSSEGVRNEQFF
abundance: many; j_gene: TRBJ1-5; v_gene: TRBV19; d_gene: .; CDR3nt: TGTGCCAGTAGATCCTTGGTGAACAGCTTCAATCAGCCCCAGCATTTT; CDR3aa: CASRSLVNSFNQPQHF
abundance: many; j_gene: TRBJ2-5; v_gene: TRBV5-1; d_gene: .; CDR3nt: TGCGCCAGCAGCCTGAGCCCCGGGGAAGAGACCCAGTACTTC; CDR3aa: CASSLSPGEETQYF
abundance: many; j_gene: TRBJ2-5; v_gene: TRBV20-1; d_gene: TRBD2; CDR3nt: TGCAGTGCTCCTAGCGGGGGGGCGTTGGAGACCCAGTACTTC; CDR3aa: CSAPSGGALETQYF
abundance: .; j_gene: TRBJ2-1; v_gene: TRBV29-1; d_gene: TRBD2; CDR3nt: TGCAGCGTTGCCGGGACTAGCGGGAGGCCCGACAATGAGCAGTTCTTC; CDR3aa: CSVAGTSGRPDNEQFF
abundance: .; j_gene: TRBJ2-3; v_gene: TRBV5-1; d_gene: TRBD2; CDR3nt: TGCGCCAGCAGCTCCCCTCCCGGGAGGACCCCTCCTAGCACAGATACGCAGTATTTT; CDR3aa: CASSSPPGRTPPSTDTQYF
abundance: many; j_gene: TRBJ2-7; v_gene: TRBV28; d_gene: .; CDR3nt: TGTGCCAGCAGGCCTCTTACCAGAACCGGAGAGCAGTACTTC; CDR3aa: CASRPLTRTGEQYF
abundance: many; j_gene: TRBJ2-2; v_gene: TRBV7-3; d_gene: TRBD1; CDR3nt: TGTGCCAGCAGCTTATCCGGCTTCGGGACAGCCACCGGGGAGCTGTTTTTT; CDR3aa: CASSLSGFGTATGELFF
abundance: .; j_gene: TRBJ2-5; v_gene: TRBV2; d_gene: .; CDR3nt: TGTGCCAGCAGTGAACAGGGGGGCCAAGAGACCCAGTACTTC; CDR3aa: CASSEQGGQETQYF
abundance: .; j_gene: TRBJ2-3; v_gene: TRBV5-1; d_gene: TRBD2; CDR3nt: TGCGCCAGCAGCTTGGGTGCTAGCGGGGGAGCAGATACGCAGTATTTT; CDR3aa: CASSLGASGGADTQYF
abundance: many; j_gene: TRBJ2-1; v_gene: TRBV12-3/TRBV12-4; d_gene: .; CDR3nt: TGTGCCAGCAGTTCCTCGACTGTCTACAATGAGCAGTTCTTC; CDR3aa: CASSSSTVYNEQFF
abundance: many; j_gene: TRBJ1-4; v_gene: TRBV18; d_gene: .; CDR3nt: TGTGCCAGCTCACCACCGACGGCGGGGACTAATGAAAAACTGTTTTTT; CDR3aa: CASSPPTAGTNEKLFF
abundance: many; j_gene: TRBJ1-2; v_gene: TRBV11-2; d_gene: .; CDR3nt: TGTGCCAGCAGCTCACGACAGGTCTATGGCTACACCTTC; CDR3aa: CASSSRQVYGYTF